This TCR beta chain stems from a study of blood T cell repertoires in COVID-19. As for the study in general: COVID-19 samples, acute and convalescent, were from the United States, Italy and Spain.

Assay used: immunoSEQ multiplex PCR; TCRdb lists only in-frame clones, some missing. The table lists approximately 98,000 clones, 88% of them singletons, with under 3% in the top ten. This clone was detected only a few times. Other DNA sequences in this sample translate to the same CDR3. Trimming at V came to 4 bases and at J to 6 bases, leaving 3 bases not matched to a gene. Germline V CDR1 and CDR2: SNHLY, FYNNEI. The CDR3 length is 12 residues. The TCR sequence derives from a human donor in a cohort sampled during active COVID-19. The sequencing input was peripheral blood. The chain has TRBV2 and TRBJ2-7; 7 bases line up with TRBD1. Here the CDR3 reads CASSGQGSEQYF. In DNA form, the CDR3 reads TGTGCCAGCAGTGGACAGGGATCCGAGCAGTACTTC. The whole variable domain, filled in from reference TRBV2 and TRBJ2-7, reads EPEVTQTPSHQVTQMGQEVILRCVPISNHLYFYWYRQILGQKVEFLVSFYNNEISEKSEIFDDQFSVERPDGSNFTLKIRSTKLEDSAMYFCASSGQGSEQYFGPGTRLTVT.